This T cell receptor beta chain comes out of a study of OX40 agonist ivuxolimab in advanced cancers. Study as a whole: Head and neck, renal cell, melanoma or hepatocellular carcinoma were the cancers that dose-escalation patients had. Study-wide results and caveats: Also present in some nonresponders was a low level of normalized T-cell clonal expansion. CD8+ T cells (on average) carried more expanded clones than CD4+ T cells. Specificity for antigen went undetermined in the expanded peripheral T cells.

The table came from immunoSEQ multiplex PCR; TCRdb's copy has only in-frame clones and leaves some out. The repertoire holds around 60,000 clones, with over 90% as singletons. This clone has only a few counts. Its antigen remains unidentified. Germline-derived CDR1 and CDR2 are GTSNPN and SVGIG (reference sequence). V was trimmed by 4 bases and J by 7 bases, leaving 16 bases between them. The CDR3 has 13 amino acids. This chain connects TRBV30 to TRBJ1-1; D may be TRBD1 (5 bases). This sequence was found in an adult with an advanced solid tumor such as melanoma, head and neck, liver or kidney cancer. The input for sequencing was CD4+ or CD8+ T cells sorted from blood, taken in a trial of the OX40 agonist ivuxolimab. The CDR3 is CAWTGRDSYEAFF. DNA for the CDR3: TGTGCCTGGACTGGCAGGGATTCTTATGAAGCTTTCTTT.